This T cell receptor beta chain appears in the sequencing data of a study of control samples from healthy donors and cancer patients. The length of the CDR3 is 15 residues. Trimming at V came to 4 bases and at J to 2 bases, leaving 6 bases not matched to a gene. Germline-derived CDR1 and CDR2 are SGHRS and YFSETQ. The data were produced by immunoSEQ multiplex PCR, yet TCRdb's version contains in-frame clones alone and is incomplete. The sample carries about 160,000 clones, approximately 90% recorded once. The V and J genes are TRBV5-1 and TRBJ2-5; 9 positions agree with TRBD2. This TCR derives from a man aged 30 to 39 in good health. The specimen was blood. CDR3 sequence reads: CASSLGLANQETQYF. The CDR3 DNA reads TGCGCCAGCAGCCTCGGACTAGCGAATCAAGAGACCCAGTACTTC.